This entry is about one T cell receptor beta chain. Its antigen target is currently unknown. Base qualities are not provided; no much larger clone lies one nucleotide away. Per the germline V gene, SGHRS is the CDR1 and YFSETQ is the CDR2. The CDR3 runs 15 residues from the cysteine to the phenylalanine. CDR3 DNA only is kept here, 45 bases in frame from base 1. Trimming takes 0 bases off V and 6 bases off J; junction bases not matched to a gene: 9. This sample is drawn from a study of blood T cell repertoires in COVID-19 (TCRdb year 2020). For context, the study as a whole: Samples covering the acute and convalescent phases of COVID-19 were provided by collaborators in the United States, Italy and Spain. The prospective study material was composed of cDNA or gDNA derived from T cells, B-cell-depleted T cells, or PBMCs. Subjects who had been exposed to COVID-19, were actively infected with it, or had recovered from it provided the deeply sampled blood TCRbeta repertoires that made up the dataset. The repertoires were released in a freely available public database meant as a resource for research on the immune response to SARS-CoV-2. The samples were drawn from the first 160 participants of the ongoing ImmuneRACE study and from under 1,500 subjects provided by 6 global collaborators. A de-identified subject ID, COVID-19 status, age in years and sex were almost always included in the sample metadata. Where HLA class I and class II types were available, the types were taken from metadata supplied by the sample provider, not from assay-based typing. General study outcomes and caveats: The amount of clinical and demographic metadata varied by source and participant and was provided uncurated.

TCRbeta CDR3 regions were amplified from genomic DNA using the immunoSEQ Assay, a bias-controlled multiplex PCR. Regarding the original processing steps: Nucleated cell counts per sample were estimated from amplification of reference gene primers within the assay. To quantify the absolute abundance of each unique TCRbeta CDR3 rearrangement, sequence reads were collapsed and filtered. Productive Simpson clonality was computed per sample as the square root of Simpson's diversity index over productive rearrangements. TCRdb re-hosts the immuneACCESS table, in-frame sequences only. Its copies lack some clones; in the studies checked, an unresolved V gene accounts for under half of them, and the cause for the rest is not known. The V and J calls and the clone size are those of that table, but D and trimming were determined from the DNA. Across this sample there are roughly 84,000 clones, with about 71% seen only once. Together, the top ten hold about 4.2% of the sample.

Whole blood was collected in K2EDTA tubes by collaborating institutions according to the institutions' own protocols. Collaborator samples were shipped for TCRbeta analysis as frozen whole blood, isolated PBMCs, or DNA extracted from either sample type. Input material: peripheral blood. The receptor comes from a woman in her 50s with acute or convalescent COVID-19. Here the chain combines TRBV5-1 and TRBJ2-7, and 7 junction bases match TRBD1. The DNA sequence follows: TGCGCCAGCAGCTTGGAGGGGGCAACCGCCGGCGAGCAGTACTTC. Translated, it gives CASSLEGATAGEQYF.